Each of the 22 T cell receptor beta chains below was sequenced from the same sample in a study of HIV-infected patients and healthy controls. All unsorted peripheral T cells were captured because whole blood was used without fractionation. Alpha and beta constant-region primers primed reverse transcription of around 550 ng RNA. Each of the alpha and beta chains got its own library through chain-specific third strand synthesis with indices. TCRdb fed the 5' RACE reads into MiXCR, producing one record per CDR3 protein. This sample carries some 6,200 distinct CDR3 sequences, less than 25% of them seen once, and the ten largest clones take about 25%. Sequencing was performed on blood, taken before antiretroviral therapy. All receptors derive from an adult with HIV infection.

This clonotype counts as medium-sized. The chain combines TRBV20-1 with TRBJ2-5; 8 bases are shared with TRBD2. This CDR3 region has 13 residues. V trimming: 6 bases; J trimming: 9 bases; junction bases outside the gene matches: 12. CDR1 is DFQATT and CDR2 is SNEGSKA in the germline V gene (reference sequence). The CDR3 loop is CSANIVGSGAQYF. CDR3 DNA sequence: TGCAGTGCCAACATTGTTGGTAGCGGGGCCCAGTACTTC.

This clonotype was seen ten or more times. The chain combines TRBV2 with TRBJ2-7, with unresolved D. The germline V gene encodes CDR1 SNHLY and CDR2 FYNNEI. V was cut by 3 bases and J by 4 bases, with 1 base left in between. There are 10 residues in the CDR3. CDR3 region: CASSEYEQYF. In DNA, the CDR3 is TGTGCCAGCAGTGAGTACGAGCAGTACTTC.

This clonotype was counted many times. This chain links TRBV29-1 with TRBJ2-7; 9 bases fit TRBD1. The CDR3 runs to 12 residues. V shed 7 bases and J 2 bases; nucleotides not matched to a gene: 3. The germline V gene has CDR1 SQVTM and CDR2 ANQGSEA. In nucleotides, the CDR3 is TGCAGCGCTGGACAGGGGACCTACGAGCAGTACTTC. Translation gives CSAGQGTYEQYF.

There are many counts of this clonotype. CDR3 region: CATLLTGSSYEQYF. The CDR3 DNA sequence: TGTGCCACCCTTTTGACAGGGAGCTCCTACGAGCAGTACTTC. The chain employs TRBV6-1 and TRBJ2-7; 7 nucleotides line up with TRBD1. The germline CDR1 and CDR2 sequences are MNHNS and SASEGT. The CDR3 has 14 residues. The V gene end was trimmed by 10 bases and the J gene end by 0 bases; junction bases not matched to a gene: 9.

This clonotype was observed many times. A junction boundary mismatches the germline segment, possibly from a read error. The chain recombines TRBV2 with TRBJ2-5, with 8 bases fitting TRBD2. The CDR3 consists of 11 residues. The germline V gene has CDR1 SNHLY and CDR2 FYNNEI. The CDR3 DNA reads TGTGCCAGCAGTGATTCCGGACTAGCTTTCTTC. It codes for CASSDSGLAFF.

The V gene is TRBV10-3, the J gene TRBJ2-7, with no clear D. The CDR3 runs 12 residues. The germline V gene encodes CDR1 ENHRY and CDR2 SYGVKD. V was trimmed by 0 bases and J by 2 bases, leaving 2 bases between them. The CDR3: CAISESTYEQYF. CDR3 in DNA: TGTGCCATCAGTGAGTCGACCTACGAGCAGTACTTC.

This clonotype is termed medium-sized. The genes are TRBV5-1 and TRBJ1-5, with 7 bases fitting TRBD1. From germline, CDR1 is SGHRS and CDR2 YFSETQ. The V gene end was trimmed by 0 bases and the J gene end by 7 bases; junction bases not matched to a gene: 7. This CDR3 is 15 amino acids long. CDR3 nucleotides: TGCGCCAGCAGCTTGGCCCCAGGGGGTTGGCAGCCCCAGCATTTT. Amino acid sequence: CASSLAPGGWQPQHF.

V and J are TRBV10-3 and TRBJ2-7; a possible D gene is TRBD1 (6 bases). Trimming pared 4 bases from V and 3 bases from J, leaving 16 bases between. Germline-derived CDR1 and CDR2 are ENHRY and SYGVKD. The CDR3 spans 15 residues. CDR3 in DNA: TGTGCCATCAGTGGGCCTCAGACAGGCGGCTACGAGCAGTACTTC. The encoded protein is CAISGPQTGGYEQYF.

In its sample, this clonotype was seen many times. The DNA of the CDR3 is TGTGCCAGCAGCCGGGTCGGCGGTCAGCCCCAGCATTTT. Its protein product is CASSRVGGQPQHF. The chain employs TRBV6-5 and TRBJ1-5; no clear D. The V and J ends lost 6 bases and 6 bases respectively, with 12 bases between them. Germline V gene lookup returns CDR1 MNHEY and CDR2 SVGAGI. CDR3 size: 13 residues.

This clonotype ranks as medium-sized. CDR3 nucleotides: TGTGCCAGCAGTGCTTCTGACGGGACTAGGTCGCCCCAGCATTTT. Its protein product is CASSASDGTRSPQHF. The gene calls are TRBV2 and TRBJ1-5; possibly TRBD1 for D (5 bases). The CDR3 runs 15 residues. Germline V gene lookup returns CDR1 SNHLY and CDR2 FYNNEI. Deletions cut 4 bases from V and 9 bases from J, with 19 bases between.

This clonotype appeared once. A read error may produce the germline difference seen at one junction end. The chain is built from TRBV9 and TRBJ2-1; D is possibly TRBD2 (6 bases). There are 12 residues in the CDR3. Germline CDR1 reads SGDLS; CDR2 reads YYNGEE. CDR3 residues: CARSVGGIEQFF. CDR3 sequence (DNA): TGTGCCAGAAGCGTTGGAGGGATTGAGCAGTTCTTC.

This clonotype was seen ten or more times. The rearrangement links TRBV4-1 to TRBJ1-6; D gene ambiguous. The ends were cut back, 4 bases at V and 5 bases at J, with 12 bases in the middle. CDR1 and CDR2 from the germline V gene are MGHRA and YSYEKL. This CDR3 comprises 15 residues. For the CDR3, the DNA is TGCGCCAGCAGCCTAAGGGTCGGGGATAATTCACCCCTCCACTTT. Protein product: CASSLRVGDNSPLHF.

By its share, this clonotype is medium-sized (0.01 to 0.1%). This rearrangement joins TRBV20-1 to TRBJ1-5, with D unresolved. This CDR3 region has 14 residues. The germline CDR1 and CDR2 sequences are DFQATT and SNEGSKA (reference sequence). V was trimmed by 0 bases and J by 4 bases, leaving 10 bases between them. CDR3 coding DNA: TGCAGTGCTAGAGATCCAAGTGGGAATCAGCCCCAGCATTTT. Amino acids: CSARDPSGNQPQHF.

In its sample, this clonotype was seen a few times. The chain couples TRBV5-6 to TRBJ1-4; D gene uncertain. Germline V gene sequence: CDR1 SGHDT, CDR2 YYEEEE. The CDR3 is 16 residues long. The V end was cut by 0 bases, the J end by 4 bases, with 13 bases between. The CDR3 DNA reads as TGTGCCAGCAGCTTGGGTCCCACGTCGGGTAATGAAAAACTGTTTTTT. This translates into CASSLGPTSGNEKLFF.

Comment on this clonotype: A read error may account for a junction end that differs from germline. The rearrangement links TRBV19 to TRBJ1-5; a weak D match, TRBD1 (5 bases). Germline-derived CDR1 and CDR2 are LNHDA and SQIVND (reference sequence). This CDR3 spans 14 amino acids. DNA for the CDR3: TGTGCCAGTAGTATTACGGGCCCACTGGGGCCCAAGCATTTT. Amino acids: CASSITGPLGPKHF.

This clonotype is medium-sized (0.01 to 0.1%). V usage is TRBV7-6 and J usage is TRBJ2-5; TRBD2 is a possible D gene (5 bases). Germline V gene lookup returns CDR1 SGHVS and CDR2 FNYEAQ. The V end was cut by 4 bases, the J end by 1 base, with 7 bases between. This CDR3 contains 13 residues. CDR3 amino acids: CASSSGFQETQYF. As DNA, the CDR3 is TGTGCCAGCAGCTCGGGGTTCCAAGAGACCCAGTACTTC. The full variable domain, completed using reference TRBV7-6 and TRBJ2-5, is GAGVSQSPRYKVTKRGQDVALRCDPISGHVSLYWYRQALGQGPEFLTYFNYEAQQDKSGLPNDRFSAERPEGSISTLTIQRTEQRDSAMYRCASSSGFQETQYFGPGTRLLVL.

As to this clonotype: Since a much larger clone is just one base distant, this may be a read error. This chain links TRBV7-9 with TRBJ2-4; 8 nucleotides align to TRBD2. The V segment lost 5 bases and the J segment 3 bases; nucleotides outside the gene matches: 15. This CDR3 is built from 18 residues. CDR1 is SEHNR, CDR2 FQNEAQ, per germline (reference sequence). The CDR3 nucleotides read TGTGCCAGCAGCCCCCAAGCGGGGGTAATTCTAGACAAAAACATTCAGTACTTC. This gives the protein CASSPQAGVILDKNIQYF. Using reference TRBV7-9 and TRBJ2-4 for the parts outside the CDR3, the full variable domain is DTGVSQNPRHKITKRGQNVTFRCDPISEHNRLYWYRQTLGQGPEFLTYFQNEAQLEKSRLLSDRFSAERPKGSFSTLEIQRTEQGDSAMYLCASSPQAGVILDKNIQYFGAGTRLSVL.

In this sample, this clonotype turned up many times. CDR3 in DNA: TGTGCCAGCAGTCCCCTCACCGGGACAGTTAACTATGGCTACACCTTC. Translated, it gives CASSPLTGTVNYGYTF. This chain connects TRBV6-2 or TRBV6-3 to TRBJ1-2; 7 nucleotides agree with TRBD1. Trimming at V came to 5 bases and at J to 1 base, leaving 10 bases not matched to a gene. This CDR3 contains 16 residues. In germline, CDR1 is MNHEY, CDR2 SVGEGT.

The CDR3 region is CASSPGLSNSPLHF. The CDR3 bases are TGTGCCAGTAGTCCGGGACTGAGTAATTCACCCCTCCACTTT. The chain carries TRBV19 and TRBJ1-6; D is perhaps TRBD1 (5 bases). V shed 5 bases and J shed 6 bases, with 11 bases lying between them. Germline V gives CDR1 LNHDA, CDR2 SQIVND (reference sequence). The CDR3 loop spans 14 amino acids.

This clonotype was seen ten or more times. DNA for the CDR3: TGTGCCTGGAATGAAGTCACCGGGGAGCTGTTTTTT. As protein: CAWNEVTGELFF. This chain uses TRBV30 with TRBJ2-2; D is uncertain. Germline V gene sequence: CDR1 GTSNPN, CDR2 SVGIG (reference sequence). This CDR3 is built from 12 residues. V lost 4 bases and J lost 4, with 7 bases in between.

This clonotype was detected ten times or more. The rearrangement joins TRBV6-1 to TRBJ1-1, with 7 bases matching TRBD1. V lost 3 bases, J lost 5 bases, and 9 bases stayed unmatched. The CDR3 length is 15 residues. Germline V gene data show CDR1 as MNHNS and CDR2 as SASEGT. The CDR3 bases are TGTGCCAGCAGTGATGACAGGGAGGCAGTAACTGAAGCTTTCTTT. Translation gives CASSDDREAVTEAFF.

The chain recombines TRBV6-6 with TRBJ1-5; possible D gene TRBD1, 6 bases. V gave up 7 bases and J gave up 6 bases, with 16 bases separating them. Germline V lookup: CDR1 MNHNY, CDR2 SVGAGI (reference sequence). This CDR3 has 14 amino acids. CDR3 loop: CASTYSRTVQPQHF. Here the CDR3 DNA reads TGTGCCAGCACCTACAGCCGGACAGTTCAGCCCCAGCATTTT.